The 5 T cell receptor beta chains below come from one sample, sequenced in a study of T cells after yellow fever vaccination. One entry per CDR3 protein results from TCRdb running MiXCR on the 5' RACE reads. This sample has 150,000 to 200,000 distinct CDR3 sequences, with approximately 9.9% found just once. This sample comprised CD8+ T cells sorted from PBMCs, obtained 15 days after the yellow fever booster vaccination. The receptors derive from a man between 18 and 35 years old who received the YFV17D yellow fever vaccine.

This clonotype was seen more than once but under ten times. V usage is TRBV27 and J usage is TRBJ1-1; D is unresolved. Per the germline V gene, CDR1 is MNHEY and CDR2 is SMNVEV (reference sequence). CDR3 length equals 14 residues. Trimming stripped 3 bases from V and 5 bases from J, with 13 bases between. CDR3 sequence (DNA): TGTGCCAGCAGTTTCGGACGGAGTACGACTGAAGCTTTCTTT. Encoded protein: CASSFGRSTTEAFF.

This clonotype showed up just a few times. CDR3 loop: CASSRGGGNQPQHF. DNA for the CDR3: TGTGCCAGCAGCCGAGGAGGGGGTAATCAGCCCCAGCATTTT. V is TRBV9 and J is TRBJ1-5; the D gene is possibly TRBD1 (6 bases). CDR3 length: 14 amino acids. Trimming shortened V by 4 bases and J by 4 bases, and 12 bases separated the two germline ends. Germline V CDR1 and CDR2: SGDLS, YYNGEE.

DNA of the CDR3: TGTGCCAGCAGGCCAAAGGGGTCTGGGGCCAACGTCCTGACTTTC. This codes for CASRPKGSGANVLTF. The chain uses TRBV27 and TRBJ2-6; possible D gene TRBD1, 5 bases. This CDR3 contains 15 residues. V was clipped by 6 bases and J by 1 base, with 10 bases between them. Germline V gene data show CDR1 as MNHEY and CDR2 as SMNVEV (reference sequence).

This chain joins TRBV6-5 and TRBJ1-6; D is perhaps TRBD1 (5 bases). This CDR3 has 16 residues. Germline V gives CDR1 MNHEY, CDR2 SVGAGI. Trimming stripped 6 bases from V and 6 bases from J, with 18 bases between. The CDR3 nucleotides are TGTGCCAGCAGACACCGACCGGGACTGCCTAATTCACCCCTCCACTTT. Translating gives CASRHRPGLPNSPLHF.

A few counts support this clonotype. The genes are TRBV7-6 and TRBJ2-7; D remains ambiguous. Trimming shortened V by 1 base and J by 1 base, and 8 bases separated the two germline ends. The length of the CDR3 is 14 residues. CDR1 is SGHVS, CDR2 FNYEAQ, per germline. The CDR3 reads CASSLVGFSYEQYF. In nucleotides, the CDR3 is TGTGCCAGCAGCTTAGTCGGCTTTTCCTACGAGCAGTACTTC.